These 18 T cell receptor beta chains originate from one sample sequenced in a study of tumor and adjacent non-tumor tissue in lung cancer. RNA was extracted from bulk tissue without any cell sorting. A modified ARM-PCR protocol with three rounds of nested PCR amplified TCRbeta. TCRdb reprocessed the multiplex PCR reads via MiXCR and lists one record per CDR3 protein. Among roughly 220,000 distinct CDR3 sequences, around 71% were seen once, and the ten largest hold 20% to 25%. Sequencing input: lung tumor tissue. Receptors originate from a man in his 60s with non-small cell lung cancer.

The sample holds many counts of this clonotype. The chain uses TRBV6-2 or TRBV6-3 and TRBJ2-6, with no clear D. This CDR3 contains 13 residues. Germline assignment: CDR1 MNHEY and CDR2 SVGEGT. Trimming pared 6 bases from V and 3 bases from J, leaving 6 bases between. This chain's CDR3 is CASRLNGANVLTF. The CDR3 coding sequence is TGTGCCAGCAGGCTGAATGGGGCCAACGTCCTGACTTTC.

This clonotype appeared once. One end of the junction does not line up with germline, which may come from a read error. The chain employs TRBV20-1 and TRBJ2-7; D possibly corresponds to TRBD1 (5 bases). CDR1 DFQATT and CDR2 SNEGSKA come from the germline V gene (reference sequence). The CDR3 is 14 residues long. CDR3 amino acids: CSARDEQAVYERYF. The DNA of the CDR3 is TGCAGTGCTAGAGATGAACAGGCTGTCTACGAGCGGTACTTC.

For this clonotype: A much larger clone differs from this one at a single base, so this may be a read error. V usage is TRBV6-1 and J usage is TRBJ1-5; the match to TRBD1 covers 10 bases. Germline V gives CDR1 MNHNS, CDR2 SASEGT. The length of the CDR3 is 14 residues. The V and J ends lost 4 bases and 7 bases, in that order; junction bases with no gene match: 4. Written as DNA, the CDR3 is TGTGCCAGCAGTGCGGGACAGGGGATCCAGCCCCAGCATTTT. Its protein is CASSAGQGIQPQHF.

This clonotype has a single count. The junction does not match germline at one end; this may be a read error. V and J are TRBV20-1 and TRBJ1-4; D is possibly TRBD1 (5 bases). The length of the CDR3 is 13 residues. Germline values: CDR1 DFQATT, CDR2 SNEGSKA (reference sequence). CDR3 sequence: CSAGGPENEKLFF. CDR3 DNA sequence: TGTAGTGCTGGGGGACCGGAGAATGAAAAACTGTTTTTT.

Comment on this clonotype: A read error may account for a junction end that differs from germline. The chain is built from TRBV4-2 and TRBJ2-3; weak D call: TRBD1 (6 bases). The CDR3 spans 16 residues. Germline CDR1 and CDR2: LGHNA and YNFKEQ. CDR3 residues: CASRVSGEARTDRQYF. The CDR3 region has the DNA TGTGCCAGTAGAGTATCCGGGGAAGCTCGGACAGATAGGCAGTATTTT.

By share, this clonotype ranks as medium-sized (0.01 to 0.1%). V usage is TRBV12-3 or TRBV12-4 and J usage is TRBJ1-5; possibly TRBD1 for D (5 bases). The germline V and J ends were trimmed by 3 bases and 6 bases, with 9 bases remaining between them. This CDR3 is 13 amino acids long. The CDR3 loop reads CASSFSGGQPQHF. The CDR3 nucleotides read TGTGCCAGCAGTTTTTCGGGGGGTCAGCCCCAGCATTTT.

As regards this clonotype: This may be a read error: a much more frequent sequence differs by one nucleotide. V is TRBV10-1 and J is TRBJ1-1; TRBD1 might be the D (5 bases). Germline CDR1 WNHNN, CDR2 SYGVQD (reference sequence). Trimming removed 4 bases at V and 2 bases at J, with 11 bases between. CDR3 size: 14 residues. CDR3 coding DNA: TGCGCCAGCAGTGCTCACAGGCATAACACTGAAGCTTTCTTT. This sequence encodes CASSAHRHNTEAFF.

This clonotype was observed a single time. This clone may be a read error of a much larger clone one base away. The genes are TRBV6-5 and TRBJ1-2; D gene ambiguous. Germline CDR1 MNHEY, CDR2 SVGAGI. V gave up 5 bases and J gave up 6 bases, with 22 bases separating them. The CDR3 has 16 residues. CDR3 region: CASSGKGTSQKNGYTF. CDR3 nucleotides: TGTGCCAGCAGTGGGAAGGGTACGTCCCAGAAGAATGGCTACACCTTC.

Points on this clonotype: One junction end does not reproduce the germline sequence, and a read error may be involved. This rearrangement joins TRBV18 to TRBJ2-2, with a tentative D call TRBD2 (5 bases). CDR1 is KGHSH and CDR2 is LQKENI in the germline V gene. The CDR3 totals 14 residues. CDR3 protein: CASAPTRYTGELFF. In DNA form, the CDR3 reads TGTGCCAGCGCACCTACTAGATACACCGGGGAGCTGTTTTTT.

This clonotype appeared a few times. One junction end does not reproduce the germline sequence, and a read error may be involved. This chain links TRBV4-3 with TRBJ2-1; TRBD2 agrees at 11 bases. The CDR3 contains 17 residues. From germline, CDR1 is LGHNA and CDR2 YSLEER. Written as DNA, the CDR3 is TGCGCTAGCAGCCAAGGGACTAGCGGAAGCTCCTACAATGAGCAGTTCTTC. Translation gives CASSQGTSGSSYNEQFF.

This clonotype was seen ten or more times. The J gene is TRBJ1-3, the V gene TRBV6-5, with TRBD1 matching 8 bases. Trimming cost V 7 bases and J 5 bases; bases outside gene matches: 7. The CDR3 loop spans 14 amino acids. In germline, CDR1 is MNHEY, CDR2 SVGAGI. Written as DNA, the CDR3 is TGTGCCAGCACCGACCGGACAGGGAGAAACACCATATATTTT. Protein: CASTDRTGRNTIYF.

This clonotype was detected only once. One end of the junction fails to match germline, which may point to a read error. This sequence joins TRBV20-1 and TRBJ1-5; perhaps TRBD1 as D (6 bases). The CDR3 has 17 residues. Germline CDR1 reads DFQATT; CDR2 reads SNEGSKA (reference sequence). As DNA, the CDR3 is TGCAGTGTTAGACCGGGGGACACGTTACGGAACAATCAGCCCCAGCATTTT. This gives the protein CSVRPGDTLRNNQPQHF.

As to this clonotype: A junction end diverges from the germline sequence, so it may reflect a read error. V and J are TRBV6-1 and TRBJ1-3; tentative D call: TRBD1 (6 bases). CDR1 MNHNS and CDR2 SASEGT come from the germline V gene. CDR3 length: 12 amino acids. The CDR3 sequence: CASSADGDTKYF. The CDR3 region has the DNA TGTGCCAGCAGTGCTGACGGGGACACCAAATATTTT.

Turning to this clonotype: The junction departs from the called germline gene at one end, perhaps through a read error. Written as DNA, the CDR3 is TGTACCAGCTTAGCGATTCGTGACAACTCCTACGAGCAGTACTTC. Translated, it gives CTSLAIRDNSYEQYF. The gene calls are TRBV11-1 and TRBJ2-7, with a possible D match to TRBD2 (5 bases). In germline, CDR1 is SGHAT, CDR2 FQDESV (reference sequence). This CDR3 region has 15 residues.

Comment on this clonotype: A read error may be the cause here, since a much bigger clone is one base away. The conserved final phenylalanine or tryptophan is absent from the CDR3, which likely points to a read error. The chain links TRBV20-1 to TRBJ2-5, with 10 bases matching TRBD1. After removal of 5 bases from V and 5 bases from J, the junction contained 8 bases not matched to a gene. There are 14 residues in the CDR3. The germline V gene has CDR1 DFQATT and CDR2 SNEGSKA (reference sequence). As DNA, the CDR3 is TGCAGTGCTTCCCGACAGGGGGCCGGGGAGACCCAGTACATC. Protein sequence: CSASRQGAGETQYI.

This clonotype appeared a single time. The chain is built from TRBV7-9 and TRBJ2-3, with D maybe TRBD1 (5 bases). V gave up 5 bases and J gave up 3 bases, with 12 bases separating them. Germline V gives CDR1 SEHNR, CDR2 FQNEAQ (reference sequence). The CDR3 has 14 residues. The CDR3, as DNA: TGTGCCAGCAGCCCACAGGAAGGGACAGATACGCAGTATTTT. It encodes CASSPQEGTDTQYF.

The chain employs TRBV28 and TRBJ2-5; the D is unclear. V dropped 1 base and J dropped 11 bases, with 17 bases sitting between them. The CDR3 is made up of 14 amino acids. Per germline, CDR1 MDHEN and CDR2 SYDVKM. The CDR3 region is CASSLSAAQDTQYF. CDR3 nucleotide sequence: TGTGCCAGCAGTTTATCTGCAGCACAAGATACTCAGTACTTC.

The table lists this clonotype with many counts. CDR3 bases: TGTGCCAGCAGACAACAGGGGTTTTATGGCTACACCTTC. It yields the protein CASRQQGFYGYTF. The chain recombines TRBV12-3 or TRBV12-4 with TRBJ1-2, with 7 bases aligning to TRBD1. V shed 6 bases, J shed 5 bases, and the junction held 6 bases outside the gene matches. The CDR3 extends over 13 amino acids.